Below are 8 T cell receptor beta chains sequenced from a single sample in a study of blood T cell repertoires in COVID-19 (dated by TCRdb to the early 2020s). The library relied on the immunoSEQ multiplex PCR assay. Sourced from immuneACCESS, this table was stored by TCRdb with only in-frame sequences that have V and J called. A share of the clones is absent; for the studies checked, an unresolved V gene accounts for under half, and the remainder has no known explanation. Present in this sample are 120,000 to 150,000 clones, about 84% of which were seen just once. The ten largest clones take up roughly 8.6% of the sample. Sample: peripheral blood. These receptors all come from a woman at least 80 years old in a cohort sampled during active or convalescent COVID-19.

This clone was detected a few times. The rearrangement uses TRBV28 and TRBJ1-5; D is ambiguous. This CDR3 spans 14 amino acids. From germline, CDR1 is MDHEN and CDR2 SYDVKM. The V gene lost 7 bases and the J gene lost 4 bases, with 14 bases spanning the gap. The CDR3 loop is CASTTPQVNQPQHF. The CDR3, as DNA: TGTGCCAGCACTACTCCGCAGGTGAATCAGCCCCAGCATTTT.

The V and J genes are TRBV6-2 or TRBV6-3 and TRBJ2-2; TRBD1 might be the D (6 bases). Germline CDR1 reads MNHEY; CDR2 reads SVGEGT. The CDR3 is 14 amino acids. Trimming pared 4 bases from V and 2 bases from J, leaving 8 bases between. As DNA, the CDR3 is TGTGCCAGCAGTTTACAGGGTAACACCGGGGAGCTGTTTTTT. It encodes CASSLQGNTGELFF.

The V gene is TRBV7-9, the J gene TRBJ1-2, with D maybe TRBD1 (6 bases). CDR1 is SEHNR, CDR2 FQNEAQ, per germline (reference sequence). The V end was cut by 0 bases, the J end by 6 bases, with 14 bases between. The CDR3 consists of 15 residues. Here the CDR3 DNA reads TGTGCCAGCAGCTTAGCAGTCGTACAGGGAAATGGCTACACCTTC. Translated, it gives CASSLAVVQGNGYTF.

The chain links TRBV4-1 to TRBJ2-5; D may be TRBD1 (5 bases). V was clipped by 1 base and J by 5 bases, with 17 bases between them. Germline V gene data show CDR1 as MGHRA and CDR2 as YSYEKL. The CDR3 loop spans 16 amino acids. The CDR3 region has the DNA TGCGCCAGCAGCCAAGTCGAGAAAGGGGTGAGGGAGACCCAGTACTTC. Protein sequence: CASSQVEKGVRETQYF.

The chain is built from TRBV5-6 and TRBJ2-2, with D possibly matching TRBD1 (5 bases). This CDR3 is built from 16 residues. The V end was cut by 4 bases, the J end by 5 bases, with 18 bases between. CDR1 SGHDT and CDR2 YYEEEE come from the germline V gene. The CDR3 protein is CASSPGAPIPTGELFF. Written as DNA, the CDR3 is TGTGCCAGCAGCCCTGGGGCCCCGATACCGACCGGGGAGCTGTTTTTT.

The chain couples TRBV29-1 to TRBJ1-4, with a possible D match to TRBD1 (6 bases). V lost 4 bases and J 3 bases, leaving 15 bases between the germline ends. Germline values: CDR1 SQVTM, CDR2 ANQGSEA. The CDR3 runs 15 residues. The CDR3 region has the DNA TGCAGCGTTGCGGGCCGGGGGGGCGCTAATGAAAAACTGTTTTTT. It is translated as CSVAGRGGANEKLFF.

This clone has only one observation. The chain joins TRBV9 to TRBJ2-1; D is possibly TRBD2 (5 bases). The ends were cut back, 10 bases at V and 4 bases at J, with 15 bases in the middle. CDR1 SGDLS and CDR2 YYNGEE come from the germline V gene. The CDR3 runs to 13 residues. As DNA, the CDR3 is TGTGCCGGCGGGTACGGCGTTTACAATGAGCAGTTCTTC. Protein sequence: CAGGYGVYNEQFF.

The table lists this clone with a few counts. The chain couples TRBV5-1 to TRBJ1-2; D is possibly TRBD1 (6 bases). V shed 4 bases and J shed 6 bases, with 22 bases lying between them. CDR1 SGHRS and CDR2 YFSETQ come from the germline V gene. CDR3 size: 16 residues. The CDR3 sequence is CASSQTLRTVFDGYTF. The CDR3, as DNA: TGCGCCAGCAGCCAAACCCTCAGGACAGTTTTTGATGGCTACACCTTC.